These 17 T cell receptor beta chains came from one sample sequenced in a study of blood T cell repertoires in COVID-19. Repertoires were generated with immunoSEQ multiplex PCR, while TCRdb's copy carries only in-frame clones and drops some. This table holds hundreds of thousands of clones, 70% to 90% found once. The source material was PBMCs or T cells enriched from blood (not recorded which). The receptors shown here come from a woman in her thirties or forties who had recovered from COVID-19.

V and J are TRBV7-9 and TRBJ2-5, with a possible D match to TRBD1 (6 bases). The CDR3 runs 15 residues. CDR1 SEHNR and CDR2 FQNEAQ come from the germline V gene (reference sequence). Trimming removed 2 bases from V and 1 base from J, with 11 bases in between. CDR3 amino acids: CASSLRGTPQETQYF. In DNA form, the CDR3 reads TGTGCCAGCAGCTTAAGGGGGACCCCCCAAGAGACCCAGTACTTC.

V and J are TRBV28 and TRBJ1-1; possibly TRBD1 for D (6 bases). CDR1 and CDR2 (germline): MDHEN, SYDVKM. The CDR3 contains 16 residues. The V and J ends lost 3 bases and 1 base respectively, with 15 bases between them. CDR3 bases: TGTGCCAGCAGTTTGGGGGGGCGAGGGAAGAACACTGAAGCTTTCTTT. Protein: CASSLGGRGKNTEAFF.

The J gene is TRBJ1-2, the V gene TRBV19; D call uncertain. The V end was cut by 5 bases, the J end by 8 bases, with 15 bases between. The germline V gene encodes CDR1 LNHDA and CDR2 SQIVND (reference sequence). This CDR3 has 13 residues. In DNA form, the CDR3 reads TGTGCCAGTAGTGTAGGGCCCTCCGGGGGCTACACCTTC. Its protein is CASSVGPSGGYTF.

This clone was picked up one time. V is TRBV3-1 (or the pseudogene TRBV3-2) and J is TRBJ1-3, with D possibly being TRBD1 (6 bases). Germline-derived CDR1 and CDR2 are LGHDT and YNNKEL (reference sequence). The CDR3 length is 13 residues. Trimming pared 5 bases from V and 4 bases from J, leaving 9 bases between. CDR3 nucleotide sequence: TGTGCCAGCAGCTGGACAGAAGGAAACACCATATATTTT. As protein: CASSWTEGNTIYF.

The chain is built from TRBV27 and TRBJ1-2; D might be TRBD1 (6 bases). CDR1 and CDR2 (germline): MNHEY, SMNVEV (reference sequence). The ends were cut back, 5 bases at V and 4 bases at J, with 14 bases in the middle. The CDR3 runs 14 residues. The CDR3 region is CASSPQVGAYGYTF. In DNA form, the CDR3 reads TGTGCCAGCAGTCCTCAAGTGGGGGCCTATGGCTACACCTTC.

This rearrangement joins TRBV4-2 to TRBJ2-1, with 12 bases fitting TRBD2. V gave up 4 bases and J gave up 9 bases; unmatched junction bases: 7. Germline V gives CDR1 LGHNA, CDR2 YNFKEQ. This CDR3 is 15 amino acids long. DNA for the CDR3: TGTGCCAGCAGCCCACTAGCGGGAGGAGCTGGTGAGCAGTTCTTC. It codes for CASSPLAGGAGEQFF.

This clone is a singleton in its sample. CDR3 amino acids: CASSQSGGQGGYEQYF. The CDR3 DNA is TGTGCCAGCTCACAAAGCGGGGGGCAAGGGGGCTACGAGCAGTACTTC. V is TRBV18 and J is TRBJ2-7; 9 nucleotides match TRBD2. CDR3 size: 16 residues. Germline CDR1 reads KGHSH; CDR2 reads LQKENI. The junction had 10 bases not matched to a gene; V was cut back by 4 bases and J by 3 bases.

V is TRBV6-2 or TRBV6-3 and J is TRBJ1-2, with D tentatively TRBD1 (6 bases). The CDR3 length is 15 residues. Germline values: CDR1 MNHEY, CDR2 SVGEGT. V was cut by 2 bases and J by 7 bases, with 17 bases left in between. CDR3 loop: CASSYDTGRFGGYTF. In DNA, the CDR3 is TGTGCCAGCAGTTACGACACAGGGAGATTCGGTGGCTACACCTTC.

This rearrangement joins TRBV5-1 to TRBJ2-3, with 15 bases matching TRBD2. The CDR3 is made up of 17 amino acids. The germline V gene has CDR1 SGHRS and CDR2 YFSETQ. V shed 4 bases, J shed 4 bases, and the junction held 7 bases outside the gene matches. In DNA form, the CDR3 reads TGCGCCAGCAGCCGCTGGACTAGCGGGGGGGCATCAGATACGCAGTATTTT. Translating it yields CASSRWTSGGASDTQYF.

The chain uses TRBV7-2 and TRBJ2-1; no definite D call. V gave up 2 bases and J gave up 3 bases, with 8 bases separating them. The CDR3 is made up of 14 amino acids. CDR1 is SGHTA, CDR2 FQGNSA, per germline. The CDR3 region has the DNA TGTGCCAGCAGCTTATCCACATACTACAATGAGCAGTTCTTC. Translated, it gives CASSLSTYYNEQFF.

V usage is TRBV7-9 and J usage is TRBJ1-2; 10 bases map to TRBD1. V gave up 4 bases and J gave up 4 bases; unmatched junction bases: 6. The CDR3 runs to 15 residues. The germline V gene encodes CDR1 SEHNR and CDR2 FQNEAQ (reference sequence). This CDR3 is CASSSRTGGAYGYTF. The CDR3, as DNA: TGTGCCAGCAGCTCCCGGACAGGGGGAGCCTATGGCTACACCTTC.

The chain has TRBV2 and TRBJ2-2; D is perhaps TRBD2 (7 bases). V gave up 5 bases and J gave up 3 bases, with 22 bases separating them. This CDR3 has 18 residues. Per germline, CDR1 SNHLY and CDR2 FYNNEI. The CDR3 nucleotides are TGTGCCAGCAGTTCGCCCTTTGGGGGGGGGCGATACACCGGGGAGCTGTTTTTT. Translation: CASSSPFGGGRYTGELFF.

This clone was observed a single time. The rearrangement links TRBV7-2 to TRBJ2-7; D possibly corresponds to TRBD2 (6 bases). Trimming left V 8 bases short and J 0 bases short, with 11 bases between. CDR1 is SGHTA, CDR2 FQGNSA, per germline. The length of the CDR3 is 13 residues. Written as DNA, the CDR3 is TGTGCCAGCGGTGGGGGGAGCTCCTACGAGCAGTACTTC. This codes for CASGGGSSYEQYF.

The chain joins TRBV3-1 (or the pseudogene TRBV3-2) to TRBJ2-3; D remains unclear. There are 14 residues in the CDR3. The V end was cut by 0 bases, the J end by 3 bases, with 7 bases between. Germline V gene sequence: CDR1 LGHDT, CDR2 YNNKEL (reference sequence). For the CDR3, the DNA is TGTGCCAGCAGCCAAGAAATCCGGACAGATACGCAGTATTTT. This sequence encodes CASSQEIRTDTQYF.

This rearrangement joins TRBV25-1 to TRBJ2-5; D is possibly TRBD1 (6 bases). V gave up 1 base and J gave up 4 bases, with 10 bases separating them. The CDR3 runs 14 residues. Looked up from germline, CDR1 is MGHDK and CDR2 is SYGVNS. The CDR3 is CASSEFGGGETQYF. DNA for the CDR3: TGTGCCAGCAGTGAATTTGGGGGCGGAGAGACCCAGTACTTC.

The chain employs TRBV6-1 and TRBJ2-5, with TRBD2 identical over 10 bases. The length of the CDR3 is 18 residues. The ends lost 1 base at V and 4 bases at J; junction bases unmatched: 12. Germline V gene data show CDR1 as MNHNS and CDR2 as SASEGT. CDR3 residues: CASSEGVIAAGGAETQYF. In DNA form, the CDR3 reads TGTGCCAGCAGTGAAGGGGTTATTGCAGCGGGAGGGGCAGAGACCCAGTACTTC.

The rearrangement joins TRBV5-1 to TRBJ2-1; the match to TRBD1 covers 10 bases. The CDR3 consists of 18 residues. Trimming at V came to 0 bases and at J to 8 bases, leaving 14 bases not matched to a gene. From germline, CDR1 is SGHRS and CDR2 YFSETQ. The CDR3 sequence is CASSLARGGTGVWDEQFF. The DNA of the CDR3 is TGCGCCAGCAGCTTGGCCAGGGGCGGGACAGGGGTTTGGGATGAGCAGTTCTTC.